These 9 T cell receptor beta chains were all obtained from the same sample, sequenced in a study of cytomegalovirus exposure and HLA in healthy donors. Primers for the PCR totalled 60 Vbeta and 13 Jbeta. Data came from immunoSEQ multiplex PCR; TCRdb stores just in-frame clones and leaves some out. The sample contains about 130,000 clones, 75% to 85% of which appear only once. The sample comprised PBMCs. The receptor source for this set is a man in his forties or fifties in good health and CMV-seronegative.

The DNA for the CDR3 is TGTGCCACTCAGGCAGGGGGTATCAATGAGCAGTTCTTC. Translating gives CATQAGGINEQFF. The V and J genes are TRBV6-1 and TRBJ2-1; 7 bases are shared with TRBD1. CDR3 length: 13 residues. The germline CDR1 and CDR2 sequences are MNHNS and SASEGT. J was trimmed by 6 bases and V by 10 bases; bases with no gene match: 9.

CDR3: CASGPGRELDTQYF. For the CDR3, the DNA is TGTGCCAGCGGACCGGGGCGGGAGCTAGATACGCAGTATTTT. The J gene is TRBJ2-3, the V gene TRBV7-6; 7 nucleotides agree with TRBD2. The CDR3 length is 14 residues. Germline V gene sequence: CDR1 SGHVS, CDR2 FNYEAQ. The junction had 10 bases not matched to a gene; V was cut back by 8 bases and J by 5 bases. The full variable domain, completed using reference TRBV7-6 and TRBJ2-3, is GAGVSQSPRYKVTKRGQDVALRCDPISGHVSLYWYRQALGQGPEFLTYFNYEAQQDKSGLPNDRFSAERPEGSISTLTIQRTEQRDSAMYRCASGPGRELDTQYFGPGTRLTVL.

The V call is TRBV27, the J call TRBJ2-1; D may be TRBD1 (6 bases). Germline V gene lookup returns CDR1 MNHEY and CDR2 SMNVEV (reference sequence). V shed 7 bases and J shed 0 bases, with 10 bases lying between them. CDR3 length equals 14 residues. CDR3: CASKGGSSYNEQFF. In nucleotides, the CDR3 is TGTGCCAGCAAAGGGGGTAGCTCCTACAATGAGCAGTTCTTC.

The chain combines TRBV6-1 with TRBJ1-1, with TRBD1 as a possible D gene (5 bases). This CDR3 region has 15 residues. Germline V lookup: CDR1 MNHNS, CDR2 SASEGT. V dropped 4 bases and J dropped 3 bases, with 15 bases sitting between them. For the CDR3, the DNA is TGTGCCAGCAGTGGGGGGGGGTTAGGGGACACTGAAGCTTTCTTT. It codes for CASSGGGLGDTEAFF.

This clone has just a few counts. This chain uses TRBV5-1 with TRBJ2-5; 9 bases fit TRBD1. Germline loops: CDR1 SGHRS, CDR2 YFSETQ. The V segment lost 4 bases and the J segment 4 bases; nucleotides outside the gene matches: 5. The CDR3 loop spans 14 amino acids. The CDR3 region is CASSKDRGGETQYF. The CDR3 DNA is TGCGCCAGCAGCAAGGACAGGGGCGGAGAGACCCAGTACTTC.

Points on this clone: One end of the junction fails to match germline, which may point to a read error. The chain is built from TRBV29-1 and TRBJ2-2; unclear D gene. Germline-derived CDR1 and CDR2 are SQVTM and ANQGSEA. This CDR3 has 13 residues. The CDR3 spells CSVDERSTGELFF. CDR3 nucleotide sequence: TGCAGCGTTGACGAACGGAGCACCGGTGAGCTGTTTTTT.

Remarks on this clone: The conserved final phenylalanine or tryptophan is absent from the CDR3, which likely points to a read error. The CDR3 nucleotides are TGTGCCAGCTCTCATGGTGAACAGAACACCGGGGAGCTGTTTGTT. Encoded protein: CASSHGEQNTGELFV. The V and J genes are TRBV6-5 and TRBJ2-2; D is ambiguous. Deletions cut 8 bases from V and 1 base from J, with 14 bases between. CDR1 and CDR2 from the germline V gene are MNHEY and SVGAGI. The CDR3 consists of 15 residues.

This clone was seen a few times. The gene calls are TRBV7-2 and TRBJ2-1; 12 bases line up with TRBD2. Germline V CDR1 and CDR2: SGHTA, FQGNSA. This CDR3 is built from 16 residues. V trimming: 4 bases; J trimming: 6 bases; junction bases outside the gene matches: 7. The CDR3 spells CASSSSSGRVSNEQFF. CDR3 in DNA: TGTGCCAGCAGCTCATCTAGCGGGAGGGTGTCCAATGAGCAGTTCTTC.

CDR3 in amino acids: CASSKGGLLNTEAFF. The CDR3 nucleotides read TGTGCCAGCAGCAAAGGGGGACTCCTTAACACTGAAGCTTTCTTT. V and J are TRBV21-1 and TRBJ1-1. TRBV21-1 is designated a pseudogene. The CDR3 sequence is 15 residues long.